This T cell receptor beta chain was sequenced during a study of T cell repertoires in cytomegalovirus infection. Study-level information: Evidence of both CMV infection and a matching HLA type came from public TCR beta signatures.

Using its own MiXCR run on the reads, TCRdb lists one record per CDR3 protein. The data hold fewer than 550,000 distinct CDR3 sequences, with 15% to 20% observed a single time. The germline gives CDR1 MNHEY, CDR2 SMNVEV (reference sequence). The CDR3 is 15 amino acids. V was cut by 4 bases and J by 0 bases, with 9 bases left in between. The origin of this receptor is a human donor in good health (CMV status not recorded). Some clones in this sample may be carry-over from other donors' samples. The sequenced sample consisted of CD8+ T cells from PBMCs. V usage is TRBV27 and J usage is TRBJ1-4; D not certain. CDR3 sequence (DNA): TGTGCCAGCAGTTCAAGGCCGGCAACTAATGAAAAACTGTTTTTT. Amino acids: CASSSRPATNEKLFF.